This T cell receptor (beta chain) was obtained from a study of Ad26.COV2.S vaccination and SARS-CoV-2 variants. Study-level background: Donor allocation was to the COV1001 Ad26.COV2.S trial arm. Donor got 5x10^10 or 1x10^11 viral particles of Ad26.COV2.S.

The CDR3 extends over 14 amino acids. Trimming stripped 0 bases from V and 8 bases from J, with 13 bases between. The germline V gene has CDR1 MRHNA and CDR2 SNTAGT. Only in-frame clones appear in the TCRdb table, and some are missing; sequencing was by immunoSEQ multiplex PCR. The table includes approximately 360,000 clones, roughly 80% detected once. Specified treatment: roughly 19 received Ad26.COV2.S at low or high dose, single or two shots; 5 received placebo; per-sample allocation not given. Sampling happened 63 days after the first vaccine or placebo injection. Wuhan-strain spike was delivered by a replication-incompetent Ad26 vector.

The chain has TRBV6-4 and TRBJ1-2, with D possibly matching TRBD1 (5 bases). Sequenced material: peripheral blood, taken in a trial of Ad26.COV2.S vaccine versus placebo. The TCR sequence derives from a person aged 18 to 65 who received the Ad26.COV2.S COVID-19 vaccine or a placebo. CDR3 loop: CASSDSQSGVGYTF. The CDR3 DNA reads as TGTGCCAGCAGTGACTCCCAATCGGGGGTCGGCTACACCTTC.